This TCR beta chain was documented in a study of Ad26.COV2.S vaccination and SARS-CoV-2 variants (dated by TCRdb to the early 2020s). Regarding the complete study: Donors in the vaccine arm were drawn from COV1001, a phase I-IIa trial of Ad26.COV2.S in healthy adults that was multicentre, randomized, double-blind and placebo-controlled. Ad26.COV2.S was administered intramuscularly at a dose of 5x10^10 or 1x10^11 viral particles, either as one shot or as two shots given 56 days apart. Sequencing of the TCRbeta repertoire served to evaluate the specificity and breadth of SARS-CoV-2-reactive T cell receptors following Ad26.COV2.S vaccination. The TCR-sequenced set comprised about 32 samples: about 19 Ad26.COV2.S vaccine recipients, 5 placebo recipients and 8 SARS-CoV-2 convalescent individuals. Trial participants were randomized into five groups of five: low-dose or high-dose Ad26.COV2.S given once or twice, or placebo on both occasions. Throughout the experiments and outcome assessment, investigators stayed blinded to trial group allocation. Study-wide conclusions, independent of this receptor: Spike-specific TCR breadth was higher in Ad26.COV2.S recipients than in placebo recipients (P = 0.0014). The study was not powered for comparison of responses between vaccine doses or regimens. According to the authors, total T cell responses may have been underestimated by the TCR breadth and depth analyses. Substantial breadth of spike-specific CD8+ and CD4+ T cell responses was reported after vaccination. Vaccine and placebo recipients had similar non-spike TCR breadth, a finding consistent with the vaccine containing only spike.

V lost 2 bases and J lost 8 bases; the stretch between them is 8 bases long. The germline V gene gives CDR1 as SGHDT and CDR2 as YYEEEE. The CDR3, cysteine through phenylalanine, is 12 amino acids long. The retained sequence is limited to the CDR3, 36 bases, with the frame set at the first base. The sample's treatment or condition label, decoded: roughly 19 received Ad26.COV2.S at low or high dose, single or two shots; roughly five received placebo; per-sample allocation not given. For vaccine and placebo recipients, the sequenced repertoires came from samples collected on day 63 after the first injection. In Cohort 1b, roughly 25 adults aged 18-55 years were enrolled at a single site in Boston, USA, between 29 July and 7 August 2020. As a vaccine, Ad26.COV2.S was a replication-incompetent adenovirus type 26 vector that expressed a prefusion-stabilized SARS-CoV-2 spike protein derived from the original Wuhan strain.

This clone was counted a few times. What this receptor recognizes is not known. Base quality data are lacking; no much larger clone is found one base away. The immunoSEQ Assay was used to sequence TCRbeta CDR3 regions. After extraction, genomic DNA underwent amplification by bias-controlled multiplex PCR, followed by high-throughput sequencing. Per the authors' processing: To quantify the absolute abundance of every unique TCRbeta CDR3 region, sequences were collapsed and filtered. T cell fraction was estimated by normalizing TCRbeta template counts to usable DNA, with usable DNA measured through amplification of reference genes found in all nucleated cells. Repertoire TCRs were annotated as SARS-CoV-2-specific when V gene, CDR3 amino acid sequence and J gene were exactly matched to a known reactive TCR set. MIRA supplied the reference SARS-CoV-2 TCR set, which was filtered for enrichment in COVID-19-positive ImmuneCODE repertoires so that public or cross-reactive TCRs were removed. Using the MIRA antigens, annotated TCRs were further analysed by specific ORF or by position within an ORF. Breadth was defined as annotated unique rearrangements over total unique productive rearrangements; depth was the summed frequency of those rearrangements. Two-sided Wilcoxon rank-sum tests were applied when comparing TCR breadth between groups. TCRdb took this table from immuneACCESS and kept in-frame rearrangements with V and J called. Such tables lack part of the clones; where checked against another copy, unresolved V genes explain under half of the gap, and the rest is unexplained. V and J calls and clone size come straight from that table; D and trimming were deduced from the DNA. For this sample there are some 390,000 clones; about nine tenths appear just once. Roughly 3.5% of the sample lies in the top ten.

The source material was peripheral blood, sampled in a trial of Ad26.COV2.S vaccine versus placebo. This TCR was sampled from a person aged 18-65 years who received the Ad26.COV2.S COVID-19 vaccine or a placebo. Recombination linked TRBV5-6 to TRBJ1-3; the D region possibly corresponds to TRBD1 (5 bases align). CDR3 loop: CASSFQGDTIYF. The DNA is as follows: TGTGCCAGCAGCTTCCAGGGTGACACCATATATTTT.